Each of the 16 T cell receptor beta chains below was sequenced from the same sample in a study of beta chain features in type 1 diabetes. Their antigens are not known. Broader study findings: A moderate, significant TCRB CDR3 shortening appeared in type 1 diabetes across four CD4+ subsets.

Expressed TCRB transcripts were sequenced after all isolated RNA was converted to cDNA. The protocol was immunoSEQ multiplex PCR, while the TCRdb copy is restricted to in-frame clones and leaves out a portion. The data show approximately 170,000 clones, approximately 7.8% seen once. The sequenced material came from central memory CD4+ T cells from blood. The receptors stem from a middle-aged woman with type 1 diabetes.

The CDR3: CSATGPTGRSGELFF. The CDR3 DNA follows: TGCAGCGCTACCGGTCCGACAGGGCGGTCTGGGGAGCTGTTTTTT. This chain connects TRBV29-1 to TRBJ2-2, with 7 bases aligning to TRBD1. V was pared by 7 bases and J by 8 bases, with 16 bases of the junction left unmatched. CDR1 and CDR2 (germline): SQVTM, ANQGSEA. The CDR3 runs to 15 residues.

V is TRBV4-3 and J is TRBJ1-1, with D maybe TRBD1 (6 bases). Germline CDR1 and CDR2: LGHNA and YSLEER. The CDR3 has 15 amino acids. The ends were cut back, 3 bases at V and 2 bases at J, with 13 bases in the middle. The CDR3 DNA follows: TGCGCCAGCAGCCAGGCAGTGACAGGTAACACTGAAGCTTTCTTT. It yields the protein CASSQAVTGNTEAFF.

This chain uses TRBV9 with TRBJ1-1; D call uncertain. The CDR3 is 15 residues long. With 4 bases removed from V and 0 bases from J, the gap between germline ends came to 13 bases. The V gene's germline CDR1 is SGDLS and CDR2 YYNGEE. DNA of the CDR3: TGTGCCAGCAGCCCTGGGGAGACACTGAACACTGAAGCTTTCTTT. Translated: CASSPGETLNTEAFF.

This clone was observed a few times. At the DNA level, this CDR3 is encoded by other sequences in the same sample as well. The genes are TRBV28 and TRBJ1-5; D call uncertain. Germline lookup yields CDR1 MDHEN and CDR2 SYDVKM. The length of the CDR3 is 15 residues. Trimming took off 3 bases at V and 3 bases at J, with 12 bases between the two ends. CDR3 in amino acids: CASSFPGRFNQPQHF. The CDR3 DNA reads as TGTGCCAGCAGTTTCCCGGGGAGGTTCAATCAGCCCCAGCATTTT.

There are a few counts of this clone. The chain is built from TRBV27 and TRBJ2-1, with D maybe TRBD2 (6 bases). Germline V gene lookup returns CDR1 MNHEY and CDR2 SMNVEV (reference sequence). There are 13 residues in the CDR3. Trimming took 8 bases from V and 3 from J, leaving 11 bases between them. CDR3: CASSSGHYNEQFF. CDR3 nucleotide sequence: TGTGCCAGCTCGAGCGGGCACTACAATGAGCAGTTCTTC.

CDR3 coding DNA: TGTGCCAGCAGTTTAGAACAGGGCTACACTGAAGCTTTCTTT. Translating gives CASSLEQGYTEAFF. V gene TRBV27 combines with J gene TRBJ1-1; TRBD1 is a possible D gene (6 bases). V shed 2 bases and J shed 3 bases, with 10 bases lying between them. Per germline, CDR1 MNHEY and CDR2 SMNVEV (reference sequence). The CDR3 is made up of 14 amino acids.

The gene calls are TRBV7-3 and TRBJ2-3, with 9 bases fitting TRBD2. Trimming removed 5 bases from V and 5 bases from J; junction bases left unmatched: 11. Germline CDR1 SGHTA, CDR2 FQGTGA. The CDR3 extends over 16 amino acids. The CDR3 DNA sequence: TGTGCCAGCAGCAACTGGGCTAGCGGGAACAGAGATACGCAGTATTTT. Translation: CASSNWASGNRDTQYF.

Details on this clone: The sample holds other DNA sequences that translate to the same CDR3. The chain carries TRBV5-1 and TRBJ2-1; 9 bases agree with TRBD2. The J segment lost 7 bases and the V segment lost 0 bases, leaving 5 bases of the junction unmatched. CDR1 is SGHRS, CDR2 YFSETQ, per germline. The CDR3 totals 15 residues. CDR3 bases: TGCGCCAGCAGCTTGGCTGGCGGGAGGGGAAATGAGCAGTTCTTC. Amino acids: CASSLAGGRGNEQFF.

The chain carries TRBV29-1 and TRBJ1-1; D is uncertain. Between the trimmed V and J ends, which lost 2 bases and 4 bases, there was a span of 14 bases. The CDR3 is 14 residues long. Germline V gene lookup returns CDR1 SQVTM and CDR2 ANQGSEA. CDR3 region: CSVESPRLSTEAFF. CDR3 sequence (DNA): TGCAGCGTTGAATCCCCTCGACTGTCCACTGAAGCTTTCTTT.

This clone was seen a few times. The rearrangement links TRBV28 to TRBJ1-4; maybe TRBD1 (5 bases). The CDR3 contains 14 residues. Germline CDR1 is MDHEN and CDR2 is SYDVKM. V shed 3 bases and J shed 4 bases, with 9 bases lying between them. CDR3 amino acids: CASSFGGDNEKLFF. The DNA of the CDR3 is TGTGCCAGCAGTTTTGGGGGGGATAATGAAAAACTGTTTTTT.

This clone has a handful of counts. The V call is TRBV5-1, the J call TRBJ2-7; the match to TRBD1 covers 7 bases. V shed 5 bases and J 5 bases; nucleotides not matched to a gene: 7. Germline CDR1 reads SGHRS; CDR2 reads YFSETQ. This CDR3 has 13 amino acids. CDR3 sequence: CASRDRQGNEQYF. CDR3 DNA sequence: TGCGCCAGCAGGGACAGACAGGGTAACGAGCAGTACTTC.

J is TRBJ2-1 and V is TRBV6-4; the match to TRBD1 covers 7 bases. This CDR3 comprises 13 residues. Germline CDR1 and CDR2: MRHNA and SNTAGT. J lost 7 bases, V lost 3 bases, and 3 bases had no gene match. Written as DNA, the CDR3 is TGTGCCAGCAGTGAACAGGGGATAAATGAGCAGTTCTTC. Its translation is CASSEQGINEQFF.

The V gene is TRBV7-2, the J gene TRBJ2-3; D gene unclear. In germline, CDR1 is SGHTA, CDR2 FQGNSA. The CDR3 is 15 amino acids. Trimming removed 1 base from V and 0 bases from J, with 8 bases in between. CDR3 residues: CASSLVWASTDTQYF. In nucleotides, the CDR3 is TGTGCCAGCAGCTTAGTTTGGGCTAGCACAGATACGCAGTATTTT.

This clone came up a few times. The chain combines TRBV6-5 with TRBJ1-4; 10 nucleotides align to TRBD1. V dropped 6 bases and J dropped 6; count of bases not matched to a gene: 7. The CDR3 runs 15 residues. CDR1 and CDR2 from the germline V gene are MNHEY and SVGAGI. The CDR3 sequence is CASSPTGGIDEKLFF. CDR3 coding DNA: TGTGCCAGCAGCCCGACAGGGGGCATAGATGAAAAACTGTTTTTT.

The CDR3 sequence: CASSFLLAGGPTDTQYF. Here the CDR3 DNA reads TGTGCCAGCAGCTTTCTTTTAGCGGGAGGGCCGACAGATACGCAGTATTTT. The chain has TRBV9 and TRBJ2-3; 11 bases are shared with TRBD2. The CDR3 contains 17 residues. V trimming: 4 bases; J trimming: 3 bases; junction bases outside the gene matches: 10. Germline assignment: CDR1 SGDLS and CDR2 YYNGEE.

In its sample, this clone was seen a few times. The rearrangement links TRBV27 to TRBJ2-2; TRBD2 agrees at 12 bases. With V trimmed by 8 bases and J by 5 bases, 3 bases remained unmatched. The germline CDR1 and CDR2 sequences are MNHEY and SMNVEV (reference sequence). CDR3 length: 14 residues. The CDR3: CASHTSGGTGELFF. In nucleotides, the CDR3 is TGTGCCAGCCATACTAGCGGGGGGACCGGGGAGCTGTTTTTT.